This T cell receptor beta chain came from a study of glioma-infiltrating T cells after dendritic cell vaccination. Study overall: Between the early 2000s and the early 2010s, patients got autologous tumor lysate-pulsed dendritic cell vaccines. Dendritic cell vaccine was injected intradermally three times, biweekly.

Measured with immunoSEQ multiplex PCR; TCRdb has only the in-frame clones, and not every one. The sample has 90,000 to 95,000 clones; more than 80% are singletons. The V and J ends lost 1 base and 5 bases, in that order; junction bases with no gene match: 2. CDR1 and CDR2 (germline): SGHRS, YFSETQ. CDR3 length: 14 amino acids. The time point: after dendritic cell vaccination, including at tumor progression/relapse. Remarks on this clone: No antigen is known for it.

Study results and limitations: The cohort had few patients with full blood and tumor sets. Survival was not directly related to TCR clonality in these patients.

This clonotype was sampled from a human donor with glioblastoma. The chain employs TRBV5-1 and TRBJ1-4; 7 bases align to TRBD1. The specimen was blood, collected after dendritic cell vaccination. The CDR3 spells CASSLQGVNEKLFF. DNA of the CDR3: TGCGCCAGCAGCTTGCAGGGGGTGAATGAAAAACTGTTTTTT.